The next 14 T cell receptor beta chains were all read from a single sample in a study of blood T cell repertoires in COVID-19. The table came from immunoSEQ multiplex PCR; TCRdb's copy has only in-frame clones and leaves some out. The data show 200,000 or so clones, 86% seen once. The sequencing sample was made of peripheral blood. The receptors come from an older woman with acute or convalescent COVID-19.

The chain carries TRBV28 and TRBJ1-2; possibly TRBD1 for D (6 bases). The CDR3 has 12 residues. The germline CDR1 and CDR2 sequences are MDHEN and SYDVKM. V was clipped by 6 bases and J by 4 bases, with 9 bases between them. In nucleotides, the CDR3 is TGTGCCAGCAGGGGGGCCCCCTATGGCTACACCTTC. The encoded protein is CASRGAPYGYTF.

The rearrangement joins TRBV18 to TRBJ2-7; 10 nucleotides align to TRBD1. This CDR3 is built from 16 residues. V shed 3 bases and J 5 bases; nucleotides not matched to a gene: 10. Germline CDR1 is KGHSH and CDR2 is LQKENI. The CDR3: CASSPTQGQGPNEQYF. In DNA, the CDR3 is TGTGCCAGCTCACCTACCCAGGGACAGGGGCCCAACGAGCAGTACTTC.

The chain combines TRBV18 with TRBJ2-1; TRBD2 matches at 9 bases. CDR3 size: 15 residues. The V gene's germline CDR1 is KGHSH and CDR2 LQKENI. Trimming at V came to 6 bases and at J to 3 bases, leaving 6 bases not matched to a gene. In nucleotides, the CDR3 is TGTGCCAGCTCTCTTATAGCGGGGGACTACAATGAGCAGTTCTTC. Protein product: CASSLIAGDYNEQFF.

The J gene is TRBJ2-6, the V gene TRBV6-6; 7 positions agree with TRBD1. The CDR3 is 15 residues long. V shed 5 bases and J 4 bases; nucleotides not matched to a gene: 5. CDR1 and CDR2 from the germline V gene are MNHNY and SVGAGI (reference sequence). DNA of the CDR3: TGTGCCAGCAGTAGGGGGCTCGCCGGGGCCAACGTCCTGACTTTC. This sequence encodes CASSRGLAGANVLTF.

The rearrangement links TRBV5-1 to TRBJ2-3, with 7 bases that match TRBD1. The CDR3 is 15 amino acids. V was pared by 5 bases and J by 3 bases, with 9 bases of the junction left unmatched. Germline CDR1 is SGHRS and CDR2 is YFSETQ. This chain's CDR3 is CASSKTGEGTDTQYF. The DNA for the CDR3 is TGCGCCAGCAGTAAAACAGGGGAAGGGACAGATACGCAGTATTTT.

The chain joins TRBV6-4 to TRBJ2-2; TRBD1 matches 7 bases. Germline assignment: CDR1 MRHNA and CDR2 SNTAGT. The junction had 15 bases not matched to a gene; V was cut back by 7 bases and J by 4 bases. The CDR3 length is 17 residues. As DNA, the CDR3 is TGTGCCAGCAACCGGACAGGAAGGGGGCGGTTCACCGGGGAGCTGTTTTTT. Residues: CASNRTGRGRFTGELFF.

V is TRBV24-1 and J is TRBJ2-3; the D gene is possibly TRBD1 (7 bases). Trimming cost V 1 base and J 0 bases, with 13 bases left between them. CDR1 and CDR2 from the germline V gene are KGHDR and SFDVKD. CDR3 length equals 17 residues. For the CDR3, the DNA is TGTGCCACCAGTGATTTACCACAGGGGACTAGCACAGATACGCAGTATTTT. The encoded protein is CATSDLPQGTSTDTQYF.

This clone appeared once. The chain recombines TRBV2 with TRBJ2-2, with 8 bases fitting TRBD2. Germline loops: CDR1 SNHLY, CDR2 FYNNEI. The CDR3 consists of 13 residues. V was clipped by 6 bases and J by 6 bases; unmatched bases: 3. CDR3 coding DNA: TGTGCCAGCAGACGACTAGCGTCCGGGGAGCTGTTTTTT. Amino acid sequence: CASRRLASGELFF.

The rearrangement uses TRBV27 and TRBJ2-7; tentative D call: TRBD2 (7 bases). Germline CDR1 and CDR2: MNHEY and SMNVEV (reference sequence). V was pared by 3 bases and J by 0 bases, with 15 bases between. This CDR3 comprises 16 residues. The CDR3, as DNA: TGTGCCAGCAGTTTTACCGCGGGGGCCGCCTCCTACGAGCAGTACTTC. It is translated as CASSFTAGAASYEQYF.

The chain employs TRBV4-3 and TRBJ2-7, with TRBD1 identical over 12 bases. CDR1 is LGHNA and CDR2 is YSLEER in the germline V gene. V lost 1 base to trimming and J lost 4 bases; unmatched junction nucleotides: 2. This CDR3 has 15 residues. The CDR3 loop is CASSQGDRGLYEQYF. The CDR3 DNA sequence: TGCGCCAGCAGCCAAGGGGACAGGGGGCTATACGAGCAGTACTTC.

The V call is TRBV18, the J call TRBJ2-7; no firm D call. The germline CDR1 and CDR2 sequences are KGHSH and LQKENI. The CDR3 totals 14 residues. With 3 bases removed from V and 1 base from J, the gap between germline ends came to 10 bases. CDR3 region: CASSPETVSYEQYF. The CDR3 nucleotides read TGTGCCAGCTCACCGGAGACGGTGTCCTACGAGCAGTACTTC.

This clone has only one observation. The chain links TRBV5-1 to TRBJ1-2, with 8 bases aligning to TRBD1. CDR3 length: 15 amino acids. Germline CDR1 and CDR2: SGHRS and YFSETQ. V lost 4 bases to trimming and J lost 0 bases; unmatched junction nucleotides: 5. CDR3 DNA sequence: TGCGCCAGCAGCGGGGGGGACAGGACTAACTATGGCTACACCTTC. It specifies CASSGGDRTNYGYTF.

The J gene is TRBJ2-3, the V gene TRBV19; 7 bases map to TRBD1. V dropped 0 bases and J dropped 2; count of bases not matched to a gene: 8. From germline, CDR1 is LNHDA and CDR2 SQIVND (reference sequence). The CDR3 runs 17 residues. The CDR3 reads CASSIEGNRGLTDTQYF. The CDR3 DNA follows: TGTGCCAGTAGTATAGAAGGCAACAGGGGCCTCACAGATACGCAGTATTTT.

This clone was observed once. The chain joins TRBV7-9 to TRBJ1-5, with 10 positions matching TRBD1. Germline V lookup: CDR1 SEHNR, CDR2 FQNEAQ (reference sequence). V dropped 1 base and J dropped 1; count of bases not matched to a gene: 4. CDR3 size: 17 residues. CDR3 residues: CASSLDWTGGSNQPQHF. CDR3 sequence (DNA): TGTGCCAGCAGCTTAGACTGGACAGGGGGAAGCAATCAGCCCCAGCATTTT.